The rows below give T cell receptor beta chains drawn from one sample of a study of blood T cell repertoires in COVID-19. Libraries were prepared by immunoSEQ multiplex PCR; TCRdb keeps only in-frame clonotypes and omits some of them. The sample contains about 190,000 clones, 80% to 85% of which appear only once. The specimen was peripheral blood. The origin of the receptors is a woman aged 40 to 50 with acute or convalescent COVID-19. Each CDR3 is given with its conserved first and last residue. D genes are given only for firm matches. Size is omitted from some rows. Given values are once, few, many or a class for expanded clones.

CDR3: CASSLAERGNHNEQFF
DNA: TGTGCCAGCAGCTTAGCGGAGCGGGGGAATCACAATGAGCAGTTCTTC
J: TRBJ2-1
length: 16
D: TRBD2
V: TRBV11-3
size: NA

CDR3: CASSQITGELFF
DNA: TGTGCCAGCAGTCAAATCACCGGGGAGCTGTTTTTT
J: TRBJ2-2
length: 12
D: NA
V: TRBV5-4
size: NA

CDR3: CASSQPGTGELFF
DNA: TGTGCCAGCAGCCAGCCGGGCACCGGGGAGCTGTTTTTT
J: TRBJ2-2
length: 13
D: NA
V: TRBV14
size: NA

CDR3: CATSARLAGADEQYF
DNA: TGTGCCACCAGTGCACGACTAGCGGGAGCGGACGAGCAGTACTTC
J: TRBJ2-7
length: 15
D: TRBD2
V: TRBV24-1
size: NA

CDR3: CASSDSTGEDNEQFF
DNA: TGTGCCAGCAGTGACTCGACAGGGGAGGACAATGAGCAGTTCTTC
J: TRBJ2-1
length: 15
D: TRBD1
V: TRBV6-4
size: NA

CDR3: CASSGTSNNNEQFF
DNA: TGTGCCAGCAGCGGGACTAGCAATAACAATGAGCAGTTCTTC
J: TRBJ2-1
length: 14
D: TRBD2
V: TRBV9
size: NA

CDR3: CASSFLRDTTNEKLFF
DNA: TGTGCCAGCAGCTTTCTTAGGGACACAACTAATGAAAAACTGTTTTTT
J: TRBJ1-4
length: 16
D: NA
V: TRBV7-8
size: NA

CDR3: CASSLASGSGVTGYF
DNA: TGTGCCAGCAGTTTGGCCTCAGGGTCAGGAGTGACCGGGTACTTC
J: TRBJ2-7
length: 15
D: NA
V: TRBV6-6
size: NA

CDR3: CASSVGTGSREKLFF
DNA: TGTGCCAGCAGCGTGGGGACAGGGTCGAGAGAAAAACTGTTTTTT
J: TRBJ1-4
length: 15
D: TRBD1
V: TRBV9
size: NA

CDR3: CASSQGQGAAYGYTF
DNA: TGCGCCAGCAGCCAAGGACAGGGGGCTGCGTATGGCTACACCTTC
J: TRBJ1-2
length: 15
D: TRBD1
V: TRBV5-1
size: NA

CDR3: CASSLGQGMNTEAFF
DNA: TGTGCCAGCAGCTTGGGACAGGGGATGAACACTGAAGCTTTCTTT
J: TRBJ1-1
length: 15
D: TRBD1
V: TRBV7-9
size: NA

CDR3: CASSPGLVPFF
DNA: TGTGCCAGCAGCCCCGGACTAGTGCCGTTCTTC
J: TRBJ2-1
length: 11
D: TRBD2
V: TRBV7-2
size: NA

CDR3: CASSPQYPTNTEAFF
DNA: TGTGCCAGCAGCCCTCAGTATCCCACGAACACTGAAGCTTTCTTT
J: TRBJ1-1
length: 15
D: NA
V: TRBV28
size: NA

CDR3: CAWSSLAGSWAGELFF
DNA: TGTGCCTGGAGTTCCCTAGCGGGAAGCTGGGCCGGGGAGCTGTTTTTT
J: TRBJ2-2
length: 16
D: TRBD2
V: TRBV30
size: NA

CDR3: CASSYSTGDQETQYF
DNA: TGTGCCAGCAGTTACTCGACCGGGGATCAAGAGACCCAGTACTTC
J: TRBJ2-5
length: 15
D: NA
V: TRBV6-5
size: NA

CDR3: CASSRLGNEQFF
DNA: TGTGCCAGCAGCCGTCTAGGCAATGAGCAGTTCTTC
J: TRBJ2-1
length: 12
D: NA
V: TRBV3-1/TRBV3-2
size: NA

CDR3: CASSPAGTSGYNEQFF
DNA: TGTGCCAGCAGCCCGGCCGGGACTAGCGGATATAATGAGCAGTTCTTC
J: TRBJ2-1
length: 16
D: TRBD2
V: TRBV3-1/TRBV3-2
size: NA

CDR3: CASSQLGNTIYF
DNA: TGTGCCAGCAGCCAACTGGGAAACACCATATATTTT
J: TRBJ1-3
length: 12
D: NA
V: TRBV3-1/TRBV3-2
size: NA

CDR3: CASRGPVGELFF
DNA: TGTGCCAGCAGGGGGCCGGTCGGGGAGCTGTTTTTT
J: TRBJ2-2
length: 12
D: NA
V: TRBV27
size: NA

CDR3: CASRGQSSYEQYF
DNA: TGTGCCAGCAGGGGACAGAGCTCCTACGAGCAGTACTTC
J: TRBJ2-7
length: 13
D: TRBD1
V: TRBV28
size: NA

CDR3: CASSLSSGAHYGYTF
DNA: TGTGCCAGCAGCTTATCTTCAGGGGCTCACTATGGCTACACCTTC
J: TRBJ1-2
length: 15
D: NA
V: TRBV7-9
size: once